This paragraph reports one T cell receptor (beta chain). The data derive from a study of shared clonotypes between healthy human individuals. Naive CD4+ cells were CD45RA-selected; the remaining cells were memory. Trimming stripped 3 bases from V and 5 bases from J, with 17 bases between. The germline V gene has CDR1 SGDLS and CDR2 YYNGEE. The CDR3 length is 15 residues. Evenly divided among several immunoSEQ plates was the genomic DNA of each subset. TCRdb keeps only in-frame clones here, not all; method: immunoSEQ multiplex PCR. This sample carries around 2.1 million clones, more than 90% of them seen once, and the ten largest clones take approximately 0.13%.

What was sequenced was naive CD4+ T cells sorted from blood. The subset is: CD45RA+ positively selected. The clonotype was recovered from a man aged 18 to 29 in good health. The chain carries TRBV9 and TRBJ1-2; no firm D call. CDR3: CASSGGSRASYGYTF. The CDR3 DNA sequence: TGTGCCAGCAGCGGCGGGTCTAGGGCCAGTTATGGCTACACCTTC.